This record covers a single T cell receptor beta chain. This clone was seen only a few times. Its antigen remains undetermined. No clone much larger than this one lies a single base away; base qualities are absent. TCRbeta CDR3 regions were amplified from genomic DNA using the immunoSEQ Assay, a bias-controlled multiplex PCR. In the authors' own workflow: Within the assay, amplification of reference gene primers was used to estimate how many nucleated cells each sample contained. Sequence reads were collapsed and filtered to measure the absolute abundance of every unique TCRbeta CDR3 rearrangement. For each sample, productive Simpson clonality was calculated as the square root of Simpson's diversity index across productive rearrangements. Imported from immuneACCESS, the table was reduced by TCRdb to in-frame sequences with V and J called. These copies leave out some clones; in studies compared against another copy, an unresolved V gene accounts for under half, and the cause of the remainder is not known. V and J calls and clone size are those listed in that table; D and trimming were worked out from the DNA. This sample has around 110,000 clones in its table, and just over 85% of those were observed once. The ten largest clones capture almost 4.5% of the sample.

This sample stems from a study of blood T cell repertoires in COVID-19 (dated by TCRdb to between 2020 and 2021). Study-wide context: The collaborator samples originated in the United States, Italy and Spain and spanned the acute and convalescent phases of COVID-19. The prospective study material was composed of cDNA or gDNA derived from T cells, B-cell-depleted T cells, or PBMCs. Subjects who had been exposed to COVID-19, were actively infected with it, or had recovered from it provided the deeply sampled blood TCRbeta repertoires that made up the dataset. The repertoires were released in a freely available public database meant as a resource for research on the immune response to SARS-CoV-2. The samples were drawn from two sources: the first 160 participants of the ongoing ImmuneRACE study, and some 1,300 subjects contributed by 6 global collaborators. A de-identified subject ID, COVID-19 status, age in years and sex were almost always included in the sample metadata. Where available, HLA class I and class II types were taken from metadata supplied by the sample provider and were not determined by assay-based typing. The paper as a whole reports these results and caveats: How much clinical and demographic metadata was included differed by source and by participant, and the metadata was provided uncurated.

Whole blood was collected in K2EDTA tubes by collaborating institutions according to the institutions' own protocols. For TCRbeta analysis, collaborators shipped samples as frozen whole blood, isolated PBMCs, or DNA extracted from either of those sample types. Source material: peripheral blood. The receptor's source is a man in his forties or fifties with acute or convalescent COVID-19.

The CDR3 in this case is CASSLTGTSRSYNEQFF. The DNA sequence is TGTGCCAGCAGCTTAACCGGGACTTCCAGGTCCTACAATGAGCAGTTCTTC. Rearrangement joined TRBV13 to TRBJ2-1; TRBD2 is possibly the D segment (6 matching bases). V gives up 2 bases and J gives up 1 base, and the segment between their germline ends measures 15 bases. From its cysteine to its phenylalanine, the CDR3 spans 17 amino acids. Only the CDR3 region is kept as DNA, spanning 51 bases read in frame from base 1. CDR1 is given as PRHDT and CDR2 as FYEKMQ, both from the germline V gene (reference sequence).